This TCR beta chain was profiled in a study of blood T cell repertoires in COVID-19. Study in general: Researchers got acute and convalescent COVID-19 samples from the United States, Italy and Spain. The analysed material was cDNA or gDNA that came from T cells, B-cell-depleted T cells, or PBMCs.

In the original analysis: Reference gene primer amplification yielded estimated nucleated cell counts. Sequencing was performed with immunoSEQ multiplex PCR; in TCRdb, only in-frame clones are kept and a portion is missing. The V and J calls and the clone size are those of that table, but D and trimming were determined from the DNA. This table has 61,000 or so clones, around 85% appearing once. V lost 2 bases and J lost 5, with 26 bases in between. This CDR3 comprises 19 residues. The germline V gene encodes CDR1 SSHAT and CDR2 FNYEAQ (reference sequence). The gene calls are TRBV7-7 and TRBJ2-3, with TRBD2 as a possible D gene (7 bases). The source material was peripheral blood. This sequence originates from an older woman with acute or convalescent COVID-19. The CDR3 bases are TGTGCCAGCAGCTTAAAGGCGGTAGGGTGGGGGGGCCTTGGAGATACGCAGTATTTT. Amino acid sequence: CASSLKAVGWGGLGDTQYF.